This entry concerns a single TCR beta chain. Its antigen is not yet known. The record has no base qualities; no much larger clone is one base away. The sample originates from a study of OX40 agonist ivuxolimab in advanced cancers. Describing the broader study: Ivuxolimab, which targeted the costimulatory receptor OX40 (CD134), was an agonistic, fully human IgG2 monoclonal antibody. Patients were allowed to have had prior anti-PD-1, anti-PD-L1 or anti-CTLA-4 therapy, and 30% to 40% of the dose-escalation patients had been treated with checkpoint inhibitors. Peripheral TCRbeta sequencing was intended to test whether TCR sequence diversity was altered and clonal T-cell expansion was caused by ivuxolimab. Of the approximately 50 patients in dose escalation, 19 had hepatocellular carcinoma, approximately 15 had melanoma, 9 had renal cell carcinoma and 9 had head and neck cancer. In the dose-escalation cohort, 82.7% of patients were male, and the mean age was approximately 60 years, with a range of roughly 20 to 85. Intravenous ivuxolimab was administered to patients every 2 weeks at six dose levels: 0.01, 0.1, 0.3, 1.5, 3 and 10 mg/kg. The paper describes the monotherapy dose-escalation part (N = 52 patients) of the phase I trial of ivuxolimab. Partial responses occurred in three dose-escalation patients, of whom one had hepatocellular carcinoma and two had cutaneous melanoma.

Patients with a history of autoimmune disease or receiving systemic immunosuppression were excluded from the trial. Peripheral blood for TCR sequencing was collected from all dose cohorts at baseline, on cycle 4 day 1, and on cycle 7 day 1. Samples were obtained from an open-label, multicenter, first-in-human phase I dose-escalation trial of ivuxolimab. Adults with locally advanced or metastatic melanoma, renal cell carcinoma, hepatocellular carcinoma or head and neck squamous cell carcinoma were enrolled in the trial. Before TCR sequencing, CD4+ and CD8+ T cells were separately sorted from peripheral blood. Trimming removed 6 bases from V and 3 bases from J; the gene matches leave 11 bases unexplained. The germline V gene specifies SGHAT as CDR1 and FQNNGV as CDR2. The CDR3 runs 16 amino acids, cysteine and phenylalanine included. The sequence is cut down to CDR3 DNA, 48 bases in frame from base 1.

What the research found in general, with its limitations: After ivuxolimab, expanded clones were on average more numerous among CD8+ T cells than among CD4+ T cells. Clonal expansion of both CD4+ and CD8+ blood T cells was observed from baseline to week 6 at doses 0.1 to 3.0 mg/kg. Partial responders in the 0.1-3.0 mg/kg groups had among the lowest normalized peripheral clonal expansion, especially among CD8+ T cells. Antigen specificity was not determined for the clonally expanded peripheral T cells. Low levels of normalized T-cell clonal expansion were also shown by some nonresponding patients.

To sequence the TCRbeta CDR3 region, genomic DNA was isolated from the sorted cells. TCRbeta CDR3 regions were sequenced using the immunoSEQ Assay. TCRdb provides this immuneACCESS table in a form limited to in-frame rearrangements. Some clones are lacking; in checked studies, under half of them reflect an unresolved V gene, and why the rest are absent is not known. In this sample the table shows around 80,000 clones, 70% to 90% of which occur a single time. The ten largest account for about 1% of the sample. This clonotype was sampled from an adult with an advanced solid tumor such as melanoma, head and neck, liver or kidney cancer. The chain was built from TRBV11-2 and TRBJ2-7, with TRBD2 identical over 10 junction bases. The sequencing used CD4+ or CD8+ T cells sorted from blood, collected in a trial of the OX40 agonist ivuxolimab. The nucleotide sequence reads as follows: TGTGCCAGCAGATATAGCGGGGGGCCCGTCCGCTACGAGCAGTACTTC. It translates as CASRYSGGPVRYEQYF.